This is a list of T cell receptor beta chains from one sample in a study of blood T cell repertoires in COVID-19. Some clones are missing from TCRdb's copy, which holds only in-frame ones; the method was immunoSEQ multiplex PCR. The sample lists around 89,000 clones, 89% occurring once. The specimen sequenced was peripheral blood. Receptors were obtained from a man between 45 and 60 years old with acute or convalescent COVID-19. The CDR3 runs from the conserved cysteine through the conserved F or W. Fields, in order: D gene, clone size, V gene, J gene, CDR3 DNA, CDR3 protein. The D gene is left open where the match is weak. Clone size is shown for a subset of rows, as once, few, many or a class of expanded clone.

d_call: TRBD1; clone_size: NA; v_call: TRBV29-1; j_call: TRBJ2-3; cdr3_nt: TGCAGCGTTGAAGATCTTCGGGACAGGGTGAGAGATACGCAGTATTTT; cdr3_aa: CSVEDLRDRVRDTQYF
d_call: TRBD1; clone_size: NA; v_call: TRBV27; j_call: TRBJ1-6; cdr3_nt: TGTGCCAGCAGCCTCGTCGGGACAGGGCATTCACCCCTCCACTTT; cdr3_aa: CASSLVGTGHSPLHF
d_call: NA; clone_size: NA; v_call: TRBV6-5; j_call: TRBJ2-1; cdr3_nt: TGTGCCAGCAGTCAGGGGAGCTCCTACAATGAGCAGTTCTTC; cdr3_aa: CASSQGSSYNEQFF
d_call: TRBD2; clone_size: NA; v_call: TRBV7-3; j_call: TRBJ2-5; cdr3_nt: TGTGCCAGCAGCCGAGCCCCGGGACTAGCGGGGGGGCCGAGAGAGACCCAGTACTTC; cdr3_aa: CASSRAPGLAGGPRETQYF
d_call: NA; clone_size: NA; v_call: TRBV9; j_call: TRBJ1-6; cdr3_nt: TGTGCCAGCAGCACTCCTCATTCACCCCTCCACTTT; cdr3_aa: CASSTPHSPLHF
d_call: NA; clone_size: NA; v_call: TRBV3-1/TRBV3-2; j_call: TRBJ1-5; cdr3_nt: TGTGCCAGCAGCCAACCCAGGGTCCTCGGAGGGAATAGCAATCAGCCCCAGCATTTT; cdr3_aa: CASSQPRVLGGNSNQPQHF
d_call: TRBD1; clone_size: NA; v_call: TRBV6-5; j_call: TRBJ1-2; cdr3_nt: TGTGCCAGCAGGGCGACAGGGAACTATGGCTACACCTTC; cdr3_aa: CASRATGNYGYTF
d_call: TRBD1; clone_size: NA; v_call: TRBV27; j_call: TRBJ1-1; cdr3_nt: TGTGCCACCCGGACAGGGTACACTGAAGCTTTCTTT; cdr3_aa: CATRTGYTEAFF
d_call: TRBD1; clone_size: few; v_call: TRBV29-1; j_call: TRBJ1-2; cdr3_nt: TGCAGCGCCGCCTCCGGGACAGGGGGAAGGGACTATGGCTACACCTTC; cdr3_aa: CSAASGTGGRDYGYTF
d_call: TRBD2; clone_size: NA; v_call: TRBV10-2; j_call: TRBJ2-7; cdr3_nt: TGCGCCAGCAGTGATCTTCGGGGGGTCTCCTACGAGCAGTACTTC; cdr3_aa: CASSDLRGVSYEQYF
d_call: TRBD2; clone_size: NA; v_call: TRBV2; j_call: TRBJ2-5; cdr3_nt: TGTGCCAGCTACTCTGGCCCGGGACTAGCGGGGGGGCAGTACTTC; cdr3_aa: CASYSGPGLAGGQYF
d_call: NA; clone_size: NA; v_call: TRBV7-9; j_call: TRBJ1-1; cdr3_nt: TGTGCCAGCAGCTTAGACAGGGACACTGAAGCTTTCTTT; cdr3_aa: CASSLDRDTEAFF
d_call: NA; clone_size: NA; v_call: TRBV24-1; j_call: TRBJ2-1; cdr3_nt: TGTGCCACCAGTGATGGGGCGTGGATACATGAGCAGTTCTTC; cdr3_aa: CATSDGAWIHEQFF
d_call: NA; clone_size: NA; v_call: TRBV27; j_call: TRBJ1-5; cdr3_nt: TGTGCCAGCAGTTCACAGGGTAGCAATCAGCCCCAGCATTTT; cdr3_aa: CASSSQGSNQPQHF
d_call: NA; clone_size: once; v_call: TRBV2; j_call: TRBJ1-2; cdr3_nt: TGTGCCAGCATGGCAGGCCTTCTTTATGGCTACACCTTC; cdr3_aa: CASMAGLLYGYTF
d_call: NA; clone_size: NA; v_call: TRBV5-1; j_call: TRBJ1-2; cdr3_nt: TGCGCCAGCAGCTTGCCTTCCTATGGCTACACCTTC; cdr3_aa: CASSLPSYGYTF
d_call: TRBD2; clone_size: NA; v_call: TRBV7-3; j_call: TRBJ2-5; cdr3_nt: TGTGCCAGCAGCTTCGGCGGGGGGACCCAGTACTTC; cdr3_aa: CASSFGGGTQYF
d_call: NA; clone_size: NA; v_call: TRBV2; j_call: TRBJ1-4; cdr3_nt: TGTGCCAGCAGTGGGGCGGGGAGTGAAAAACTGTTTTTT; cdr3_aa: CASSGAGSEKLFF
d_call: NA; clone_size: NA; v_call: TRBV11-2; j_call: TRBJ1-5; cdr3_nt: TGTGCCAGCAGCCCCGACTTCGGTAGTGGCAATCAGCCCCAGCATTTT; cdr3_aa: CASSPDFGSGNQPQHF
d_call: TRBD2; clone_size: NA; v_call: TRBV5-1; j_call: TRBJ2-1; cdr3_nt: TGCGCCAGCAGCTTGGAGCTAGCGGGGGGCCACAATGAGCAGTTCTTC; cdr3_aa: CASSLELAGGHNEQFF
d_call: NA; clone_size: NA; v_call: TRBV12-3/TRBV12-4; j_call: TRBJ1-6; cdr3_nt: TGTGCCAGCAGCACCGGGACAAATTCACCCCTCCACTTT; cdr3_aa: CASSTGTNSPLHF
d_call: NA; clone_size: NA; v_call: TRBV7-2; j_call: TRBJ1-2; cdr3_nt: TGTGCCAGCAGCGTGGGAGCCTATGGCTACACCTTC; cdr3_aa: CASSVGAYGYTF
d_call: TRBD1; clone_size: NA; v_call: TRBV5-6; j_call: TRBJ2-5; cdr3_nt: TGTGCCAGCAGCTTTTATCGGACAGGGAGAGAGACCCAGTACTTC; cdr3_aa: CASSFYRTGRETQYF
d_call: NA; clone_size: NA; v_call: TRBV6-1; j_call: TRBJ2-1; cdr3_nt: TGTGCCAGCAGTGAAGCCACATTCGCGGGAAACAATGAGCAGTTCTTC; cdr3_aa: CASSEATFAGNNEQFF
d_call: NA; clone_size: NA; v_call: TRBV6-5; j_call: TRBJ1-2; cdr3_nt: TGTGCCAGCAGTTCCCGGGACACACTCTATGGCTACACCTTC; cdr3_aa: CASSSRDTLYGYTF